This T cell receptor (beta chain) was captured by sequencing in a study of radiation and T cells in renal cell carcinoma. Study observations and caveats: Without pretreatment biopsies, baseline tumor clonotype presence was undetermined. From baseline, blood top tumor clonotypes peaked at 2 weeks post-radiation.

Regarding time point: blood 2 weeks post-SBRT. Noted treatment: 15 Gy SBRT to primary tumor, nephrectomy 4 weeks later. Clear cell pathology was present in this patient's renal cell carcinoma. Profiling relied on immunoSEQ multiplex PCR, and the TCRdb table lists in-frame clones only, not all of them. This sample has roughly 140,000 clones; roughly 87% occur once, and the top ten carry approximately 13%. Remarks on this clone: Its antigen is unidentified. An end of the junction does not agree with germline; a read error may underlie this.

The receptor was derived from a woman aged 45-60 years with renal cell carcinoma. This sample comprised blood, obtained from a patient whose treatment included radiotherapy and nephrectomy.

The CDR3 bases are TGTGCTAGCAGCCCTGCAGGCAGGGCTAACACCGGGGAGCTGTTTTTT. Protein product: CASSPAGRANTGELFF. The chain carries TRBV7-7 and TRBJ2-2; possible D gene TRBD1, 5 bases. This CDR3 spans 16 amino acids. Germline assignment: CDR1 SSHAT and CDR2 FNYEAQ (reference sequence).